This is a list of T cell receptor beta chains from one sample in a study of blood T cell repertoires in COVID-19. TCRdb keeps only in-frame clones here, not all; method: immunoSEQ multiplex PCR. Found here are 120,000 or so clones, about nine tenths of them singletons; the top ten hold 3% to 4%. The material sequenced was peripheral blood. The origin of the receptors is a man aged 50-60 years with active COVID-19. Each CDR3 is given with its conserved first and last residue. D genes are given only for firm matches. Size is stated for part of the rows, as once, few or many counts, or as a class when the clone is expanded.

v_call: TRBV6-5; clone_size: once; d_call: -; j_call: TRBJ1-1; cdr3_aa: CASSYSDSKAEAFF; cdr3_nt: TGTGCCAGCAGTTACTCGGACAGTAAGGCTGAAGCTTTCTTT
v_call: TRBV7-8; clone_size: once; d_call: TRBD1; j_call: TRBJ1-6; cdr3_aa: CASSSRQGDNSPLHF; cdr3_nt: TGTGCCAGCAGCTCCCGACAGGGGGATAATTCACCCCTCCACTTT
v_call: TRBV5-1; clone_size: once; d_call: TRBD2; j_call: TRBJ2-5; cdr3_aa: CASSVRLAGEETQYF; cdr3_nt: TGCGCCAGCAGCGTCCGACTAGCGGGAGAAGAGACCCAGTACTTC
v_call: TRBV4-1; clone_size: -; d_call: -; j_call: TRBJ1-1; cdr3_aa: CASSPTENTEAFF; cdr3_nt: TGCGCCAGCAGCCCGACAGAGAACACTGAAGCTTTCTTT
v_call: TRBV2; clone_size: -; d_call: TRBD2; j_call: TRBJ2-5; cdr3_aa: CASSGGSGGNQETQYF; cdr3_nt: TGTGCCAGCAGTGGGGGCAGCGGGGGGAACCAAGAGACCCAGTACTTC
v_call: TRBV6-6; clone_size: -; d_call: TRBD1; j_call: TRBJ1-2; cdr3_aa: CASSLGTAYGYTF; cdr3_nt: TGTGCCAGCAGTTTGGGGACAGCGTATGGCTACACCTTC
v_call: TRBV5-1; clone_size: -; d_call: TRBD2; j_call: TRBJ2-3; cdr3_aa: CASSFRGRGNTDTQYF; cdr3_nt: TGCGCCAGCAGTTTTCGTGGGCGGGGGAACACAGATACGCAGTATTTT
v_call: TRBV29-1; clone_size: -; d_call: TRBD2; j_call: TRBJ2-1; cdr3_aa: CSVGLADSNEQFF; cdr3_nt: TGCAGCGTAGGACTAGCTGACTCAAATGAGCAGTTCTTC
v_call: TRBV6-5; clone_size: -; d_call: TRBD1; j_call: TRBJ1-2; cdr3_aa: CATEDSGQGNYGYTF; cdr3_nt: TGTGCCACCGAGGATTCGGGACAGGGAAACTATGGCTACACCTTC
v_call: TRBV5-6; clone_size: -; d_call: -; j_call: TRBJ1-1; cdr3_aa: CASRNRVNTEAFF; cdr3_nt: TGTGCCAGCAGAAACCGGGTCAACACTGAAGCTTTCTTT
v_call: TRBV5-1; clone_size: once; d_call: TRBD2; j_call: TRBJ2-1; cdr3_aa: CASSLGGTSGSDEQFF; cdr3_nt: TGCGCCAGCAGCTTGGGCGGGACTAGCGGGAGCGATGAGCAGTTCTTC
v_call: TRBV5-4; clone_size: -; d_call: -; j_call: TRBJ2-1; cdr3_aa: CASSLTGHNEQFF; cdr3_nt: TGTGCCAGCAGCTTGACAGGGCACAATGAGCAGTTCTTC
v_call: TRBV7-8; clone_size: -; d_call: -; j_call: TRBJ1-1; cdr3_aa: CASSFGRGTEAFF; cdr3_nt: TGTGCCAGCAGCTTCGGGAGGGGTACTGAAGCTTTCTTT
v_call: TRBV3-1/TRBV3-2; clone_size: -; d_call: TRBD1; j_call: TRBJ2-1; cdr3_aa: CASSDRGVGNEQFF; cdr3_nt: TGTGCCAGCAGCGACAGGGGGGTAGGAAATGAGCAGTTCTTC
v_call: TRBV4-1; clone_size: -; d_call: TRBD1; j_call: TRBJ1-5; cdr3_aa: CASSLRTGINQPQHF; cdr3_nt: TGCGCCAGCAGCCTTCGGACAGGGATCAATCAGCCCCAGCATTTT
v_call: TRBV7-9; clone_size: -; d_call: -; j_call: TRBJ2-5; cdr3_aa: CASSREKGRQETQYF; cdr3_nt: TGTGCCAGCAGCCGGGAGAAGGGTCGTCAAGAGACCCAGTACTTC
v_call: TRBV4-1; clone_size: once; d_call: -; j_call: TRBJ2-1; cdr3_aa: CASSQKGLQSYNEQFF; cdr3_nt: TGCGCCAGCAGTCAAAAAGGACTCCAATCCTACAATGAGCAGTTCTTC
v_call: TRBV9; clone_size: -; d_call: TRBD1; j_call: TRBJ1-1; cdr3_aa: CASSGAGTGAPNFEAFF; cdr3_nt: TGTGCCAGCAGCGGAGCCGGGACAGGGGCACCGAACTTTGAAGCTTTCTTT
v_call: TRBV2; clone_size: -; d_call: -; j_call: TRBJ2-7; cdr3_aa: CASSLGGVGEQYF; cdr3_nt: TGTGCCAGCAGCCTCGGGGGAGTCGGGGAGCAGTACTTC
v_call: TRBV3-1/TRBV3-2; clone_size: -; d_call: TRBD1; j_call: TRBJ2-1; cdr3_aa: CASTDRGQDEQFF; cdr3_nt: TGTGCCAGCACCGACAGGGGGCAGGATGAGCAGTTCTTC
v_call: TRBV6-6; clone_size: -; d_call: -; j_call: TRBJ1-1; cdr3_aa: CASSKQRMNTEAFF; cdr3_nt: TGTGCCAGCAGTAAACAGAGAATGAACACTGAAGCTTTCTTT
v_call: TRBV5-6; clone_size: -; d_call: TRBD1; j_call: TRBJ2-5; cdr3_aa: CASSLAGTGGETQYF; cdr3_nt: TGTGCCAGCAGCTTGGCAGGGACAGGTGGAGAGACCCAGTACTTC
v_call: TRBV24-1; clone_size: -; d_call: TRBD2; j_call: TRBJ2-2; cdr3_aa: CATTSGSANTGELFF; cdr3_nt: TGTGCCACGACTAGCGGATCGGCGAACACCGGGGAGCTGTTTTTT
v_call: TRBV19; clone_size: once; d_call: -; j_call: TRBJ1-1; cdr3_aa: CASSIWGGKGTEAFF; cdr3_nt: TGTGCCAGTAGTATTTGGGGGGGTAAGGGGACTGAAGCTTTCTTT
v_call: TRBV19; clone_size: few; d_call: -; j_call: TRBJ2-7; cdr3_aa: CASSIPSRGSYEQYF; cdr3_nt: TGTGCCAGTAGTATCCCCTCCCGGGGCTCCTACGAGCAGTACTTC
v_call: TRBV11-3; clone_size: -; d_call: TRBD1; j_call: TRBJ1-5; cdr3_aa: CASSLGNRDREGHSNQPQHF; cdr3_nt: TGTGCCAGCAGCTTAGGGAACCGGGACAGGGAGGGCCATAGCAATCAGCCCCAGCATTTT
v_call: TRBV6-5; clone_size: -; d_call: -; j_call: TRBJ1-6; cdr3_aa: CASSTRGTAPPLHF; cdr3_nt: TGTGCCAGCAGTACGCGGGGGACCGCACCACCCCTCCACTTT
v_call: TRBV6-1; clone_size: -; d_call: TRBD2; j_call: TRBJ2-5; cdr3_aa: CASSEASGGRETQYF; cdr3_nt: TGTGCCAGCAGTGAAGCTAGCGGGGGACGAGAGACCCAGTACTTC
v_call: TRBV7-2; clone_size: -; d_call: -; j_call: TRBJ2-6; cdr3_aa: CASSLVAGYSGANVLTF; cdr3_nt: TGTGCCAGCAGCTTAGTGGCAGGTTACTCTGGGGCCAACGTCCTGACTTTC
v_call: TRBV30; clone_size: -; d_call: -; j_call: TRBJ1-4; cdr3_aa: CAWGRGTTNEKLFF; cdr3_nt: TGTGCCTGGGGGCGCGGGACTACTAATGAAAAACTGTTTTTT
v_call: TRBV10-1; clone_size: few; d_call: TRBD1; j_call: TRBJ2-4; cdr3_aa: CASSDHLPGTGSKNIQYF; cdr3_nt: TGCGCCAGCAGTGACCACCTTCCCGGGACAGGGTCCAAAAACATTCAGTACTTC
v_call: TRBV13; clone_size: -; d_call: TRBD1; j_call: TRBJ2-7; cdr3_aa: CASSLGSGTVYEQYF; cdr3_nt: TGTGCCAGCAGCTTAGGTTCCGGGACAGTCTACGAGCAGTACTTC
v_call: TRBV27; clone_size: -; d_call: -; j_call: TRBJ1-6; cdr3_aa: CASRGGYNSPLHF; cdr3_nt: TGTGCCAGCCGAGGGGGATATAATTCACCCCTCCACTTT
v_call: TRBV19; clone_size: -; d_call: TRBD1; j_call: TRBJ1-6; cdr3_aa: CASSQRQGDNSPLHF; cdr3_nt: TGTGCCAGTAGCCAAAGACAGGGCGATAATTCACCCCTCCACTTT
v_call: TRBV2; clone_size: -; d_call: -; j_call: TRBJ2-3; cdr3_aa: CASTTTDTQYF; cdr3_nt: TGTGCCAGCACTACCACAGATACGCAGTATTTT
v_call: TRBV7-6; clone_size: -; d_call: -; j_call: TRBJ2-1; cdr3_aa: CASSSLNEQFF; cdr3_nt: TGTGCCAGCAGCTCCCTGAATGAGCAGTTCTTC
v_call: TRBV9; clone_size: -; d_call: -; j_call: TRBJ1-2; cdr3_aa: CASSVEQGTYYGYTF; cdr3_nt: TGTGCCAGCAGCGTAGAGCAGGGGACCTACTATGGCTACACCTTC
v_call: TRBV5-5; clone_size: -; d_call: TRBD1; j_call: TRBJ2-1; cdr3_aa: CASSGGQGSYNEQFF; cdr3_nt: TGTGCCAGCAGCGGCGGACAGGGCTCCTACAATGAGCAGTTCTTC
v_call: TRBV19; clone_size: -; d_call: TRBD2; j_call: TRBJ2-5; cdr3_aa: CASSQFAGGPETQYF; cdr3_nt: TGTGCCAGTAGTCAGTTCGCGGGAGGGCCGGAGACCCAGTACTTC
v_call: TRBV24-1; clone_size: -; d_call: -; j_call: TRBJ2-2; cdr3_aa: CATSDLSVNGELFF; cdr3_nt: TGTGCCACCAGTGATTTATCGGTAAACGGGGAGCTGTTTTTT
v_call: TRBV30; clone_size: -; d_call: TRBD2; j_call: TRBJ2-3; cdr3_aa: CAWTSGSSDTQYF; cdr3_nt: TGTGCCTGGACTAGCGGGAGCTCAGATACGCAGTATTTT
v_call: TRBV11-2; clone_size: -; d_call: -; j_call: TRBJ2-7; cdr3_aa: CASSPAGYEQYF; cdr3_nt: TGTGCCAGCAGCCCCGCCGGCTACGAGCAGTACTTC
v_call: TRBV3-1/TRBV3-2; clone_size: -; d_call: -; j_call: TRBJ2-2; cdr3_aa: CASSAGGRAGELFF; cdr3_nt: TGTGCCAGCAGCGCCGGAGGGCGGGCCGGGGAGCTGTTTTTT
v_call: TRBV7-9; clone_size: -; d_call: TRBD2; j_call: TRBJ2-1; cdr3_aa: CASAKLAGATVNEQFF; cdr3_nt: TGTGCCAGCGCCAAATTAGCGGGTGCTACTGTTAATGAGCAGTTCTTC